The 15 T cell receptor beta chains below all came from one sample that was sequenced in a study of CD8 T cells in Susac syndrome (dated by TCRdb to between 2017 and 2020). Library preparation used the immunoSEQ multiplex PCR assay. RNA was extracted using the RNeasy kit, and about 0.5 to 1 ug of the RNA was reverse transcribed with random hexamers. TCRdb reprocessing: public reads trimmed at Q25 with fastp, clones called with MiXCR, in-frame beta chains kept. Each CDR3 protein appears once, grouped with its most common genes and DNA. For this sample there are 71,000 or so distinct CDR3 sequences; approximately 96% appear just once. More than 0.09% of the sample belongs to the ten largest clones. The source material was CD4+ T cells from PBMCs. The receptors come from a human donor with multiple sclerosis.

This clonotype showed up just once. This chain connects TRBV4-1 to TRBJ2-7, with a weak D call TRBD1 (5 bases). The CDR3 spans 15 residues. Germline V gene lookup returns CDR1 MGHRA and CDR2 YSYEKL. With 3 bases removed from V and 0 bases from J, the gap between germline ends came to 12 bases. The CDR3 DNA follows: TGCGCCAGCAGCCAGACAGTCATCCGCTCCTACGAGCAGTACTTC. Translating it yields CASSQTVIRSYEQYF.

This chain uses TRBV29-1 with TRBJ2-1; TRBD1 agrees at 9 bases. Germline V gene sequence: CDR1 SQVTM, CDR2 ANQGSEA. This CDR3 comprises 12 residues. Trimming removed 4 bases from V and 7 bases from J; junction bases left unmatched: 2. The CDR3 here is CSVGDRDNEQFF. In DNA, the CDR3 is TGCAGCGTTGGGGACAGGGATAATGAGCAGTTCTTC.

The rearrangement joins TRBV6-1 to TRBJ2-3; D might be TRBD1 or TRBD2, each matching 6 bases. The germline V gene encodes CDR1 MNHNS and CDR2 SASEGT. With 7 bases removed from V and 3 bases from J, the gap between germline ends came to 20 bases. This CDR3 comprises 16 residues. Here the CDR3 reads CASNTRVRGLTDTQYF. The CDR3 region has the DNA TGTGCCAGCAACACGAGGGTACGGGGGCTTACAGATACGCAGTATTTT.

The rearrangement uses TRBV20-1 and TRBJ1-5; D might be TRBD1 (6 bases). The CDR3 loop spans 13 amino acids. V was shortened by 6 bases and J by 7 bases, with 16 bases between the two germline ends. CDR1 and CDR2 (germline): DFQATT, SNEGSKA (reference sequence). The CDR3 bases are TGCAGTGCGCCCAGGGGCGCGGGACAGCCCCAGCATTTT. This translates into CSAPRGAGQPQHF.

This sequence joins TRBV3-1 and TRBJ2-7; 8 bases agree with TRBD1. V was pared by 3 bases and J by 1 base, with 8 bases of the junction left unmatched. Germline V lookup: CDR1 LGHDT, CDR2 YNNKEL (reference sequence). This CDR3 is built from 16 residues. The CDR3 loop reads CASSQSWDRSSYEQYF. The CDR3 nucleotides are TGTGCCAGCAGCCAGTCCTGGGACAGGAGTTCCTACGAGCAGTACTTC.

The chain is built from TRBV5-1 and TRBJ2-3; 11 bases fit TRBD2. After removal of 0 bases from V and 2 bases from J, the junction contained 2 bases not matched to a gene. The germline gives CDR1 SGHRS, CDR2 YFSETQ. This CDR3 is built from 16 residues. CDR3 amino acids: CASSLGGLAVTDTQYF. Written as DNA, the CDR3 is TGCGCCAGCAGCTTGGGGGGACTAGCGGTCACAGATACGCAGTATTTT.

This chain connects TRBV2 to TRBJ2-5; no reliable D call. With 0 bases removed from V and 3 bases from J, the gap between germline ends came to 8 bases. The CDR3 is made up of 14 amino acids. The germline V gene encodes CDR1 SNHLY and CDR2 FYNNEI. The CDR3 bases are TGTGCCAGCAGTGAAGCTCTTTTAAAAGAGACCCAGTACTTC. Its translation is CASSEALLKETQYF.

The chain employs TRBV6-6 and TRBJ2-5; the D gene is possibly TRBD2 (6 bases). Germline assignment: CDR1 MNHNY and CDR2 SVGAGI (reference sequence). The CDR3 is made up of 15 amino acids. Trimming pared 2 bases from V and 3 bases from J, leaving 13 bases between. CDR3 nucleotides: TGTGCCAGCAGTTACGGAACAGGAGGGAAAGAGACCCAGTACTTC. This gives the protein CASSYGTGGKETQYF.

The gene calls are TRBV29-1 and TRBJ2-1, with D possibly matching TRBD1 (6 bases). Trimming removed 7 bases from V and 8 bases from J, with 15 bases in between. Per the germline V gene, CDR1 is SQVTM and CDR2 is ANQGSEA. The CDR3 is 12 amino acids. The CDR3 loop reads CSADNRVDEQFF. DNA of the CDR3: TGCAGCGCCGACAACAGGGTCGATGAGCAGTTCTTC.

The V and J genes are TRBV30 and TRBJ1-2, with TRBD1 matching over 8 bases. CDR1 and CDR2 from the germline V gene are GTSNPN and SVGIG (reference sequence). This CDR3 has 13 residues. V lost 2 bases, J lost 6 bases, and 5 bases stayed unmatched. CDR3 DNA sequence: TGTGCCTGGAGTCCAAACAGGGGGAATGGCTACACCTTC. Encoded protein: CAWSPNRGNGYTF.

This chain connects TRBV11-3 to TRBJ2-3, with TRBD2 matching 14 bases. The germline gives CDR1 SGHNT, CDR2 YENEEA. The V gene end was trimmed by 2 bases and the J gene end by 5 bases; junction bases not matched to a gene: 3. The CDR3 is 16 residues long. This CDR3 reads CASSLRLAGGRDTQYF. The CDR3 nucleotides are TGTGCCAGCAGCTTACGACTAGCGGGGGGGAGAGATACGCAGTATTTT.

The CDR3 sequence is CASSLASSAGIGENEQFF. The CDR3 nucleotides read TGTGCCAGCAGCTTAGCGTCGAGTGCGGGGATTGGGGAGAATGAGCAGTTCTTC. The rearrangement links TRBV7-9 to TRBJ2-1; possible D gene TRBD2, 6 bases. In germline, CDR1 is SEHNR, CDR2 FQNEAQ (reference sequence). This CDR3 is 18 amino acids long. With 0 bases removed from V and 7 bases from J, the gap between germline ends came to 22 bases.

This chain connects TRBV20-1 to TRBJ1-1; D gene unclear. The germline CDR1 and CDR2 sequences are DFQATT and SNEGSKA (reference sequence). CDR3 length: 17 amino acids. Trimming removed 0 bases at V and 0 bases at J, with 17 bases between. In DNA form, the CDR3 reads TGCAGTGCTAGAGATCCACTCCACTCGTTAATGAACACTGAAGCTTTCTTT. Translation: CSARDPLHSLMNTEAFF.

This clonotype was recorded once. This chain connects TRBV2 to TRBJ2-7; either TRBD1 or TRBD2 may fit D (6 bases each). With 9 bases removed from V and 2 bases from J, the gap between germline ends came to 8 bases. This CDR3 has 11 amino acids. Germline V gene sequence: CDR1 SNHLY, CDR2 FYNNEI. The CDR3 nucleotides read TGTGCCAGTAGGGGGGCCTACGAGCAGTACTTC. It codes for CASRGAYEQYF.

The chain recombines TRBV4-3 with TRBJ2-7; 12 nucleotides align to TRBD1. Germline assignment: CDR1 LGHNA and CDR2 YSLEER. The CDR3 is made up of 14 amino acids. V was clipped by 4 bases and J by 7 bases; unmatched bases: 5. For the CDR3, the DNA is TGCGCCAGCAGCCGGGACAGGGGGCCAGGGGAGCAGTACTTC. Residues: CASSRDRGPGEQYF.